This is a list of T cell receptor beta chains from one sample in a study of T cells in Graves' hyperthyroidism and ophthalmopathy. TCRdb used MiXCR to reprocess the multiplex PCR reads, holding one entry per CDR3 protein. The sample has hundreds of thousands of distinct CDR3 sequences; approximately 16% are singletons. Sequenced material: blood. These receptor sequences come from a middle-aged man with Graves' hyperthyroidism. Both conserved end residues are trimmed from each CDR3.

>TRBJ2-3|TRBV5-1
ASSLGTDASTDTQY
>TRBJ1-5|TRBV2
ASSAGTGGNQPQH
>TRBJ2-7|TRBV18
ASSPSRGPEQY
>TRBJ1-1|TRBV25-1
ASSGDRMNNVEAF
>TRBJ2-3|TRBV5-1
ASSPEAGTGTDTQY
>TRBJ2-7|TRBV28
ASTLGGGREQY
>TRBJ1-6|TRBV20-1
SGRPGDSPLH
>TRBJ2-7|TRBV30
AWSVHGSGSLEQY
>TRBJ2-1|TRBV4-3
ASSQITSDSYNEQF
>TRBJ2-5|TRBV12-3/TRBV12-4
ASSRPRGGSVEQETQY
>TRBJ2-3|TRBV7-2
ASSSMGGTDTQY
>TRBJ1-4|TRBV20-1
SARDSQGRREKLF
>TRBJ2-1|TRBV28
ASSPPGTDNEQF
>TRBJ2-3|TRBV15
ATSNRRGDTQY
>TRBJ2-3|TRBV27
ASSLVSQGADTQY
>TRBJ2-1|TRBV9
ASSVSSGNEQF
>TRBJ1-1|TRBV29-1
SAEVGQKNTEAF
>TRBJ2-2|TRBV19
ASSRAGSGELF
>TRBJ2-5|TRBV28
ASSRGDGRETQY
>TRBJ2-5|TRBV7-8
ASSLSFGETQY
>TRBJ2-4|TRBV27
ASSSPGTSGKNIQY
>TRBJ2-5|TRBV20-1
SVLDRVWAQY
>TRBJ2-3|TRBV6-9
ASSSDRYTQY
>TRBJ1-1|TRBV3-1
ASSQAPTGLGTEAF
>TRBJ2-7|TRBV7-9
ASSPPDRGYEQY
>TRBJ2-3|TRBV5-5
ASSFRGGTDTQY
>TRBJ1-2|TRBV28
ASRPSGGTASFRYGYT
>TRBJ2-2|TRBV13
ASSPTGFMGTGELF
>TRBJ2-3|TRBV14
ASSQAWGRQSTDTQY
>TRBJ2-7|TRBV28
ASSRDGTYEQY
>TRBJ2-2|TRBV29-1
SVPDRGDAGELF
>TRBJ2-1|TRBV6-1
ASSPNPSYNEQF
>TRBJ1-4|TRBV30
AWTQPGYGREKLF
>TRBJ2-5|TRBV7-3
ASSSGQGGGRQETQY
>TRBJ2-7|TRBV7-2
ASSLTGGAEQY
>TRBJ2-3|TRBV2
ASSDRRLAVRDTQY
>TRBJ2-1|TRBV6-2/TRBV6-3
ASSTEGDNEQF
>TRBJ2-1|TRBV5-1
ASSHGQGFEQF
>TRBJ2-1|TRBV3-1
ASSHEDSNEQF
>TRBJ2-6|TRBV27
ASSFAGPSGANVLT
>TRBJ2-3|TRBV12-3/TRBV12-4
ASSIATGPTDTQY
>TRBJ1-4|TRBV30
AWSAKEKRLF
>TRBJ2-7|TRBV7-9
ASSRTGGTEQY
>TRBJ2-2|TRBV7-3
ASSSDSGGTGELF
>TRBJ2-3|TRBV11-2
ASSQSGGRTDTQY
>TRBJ2-7|TRBV12-3/TRBV12-4
ASSPGRVGATSSYEQY
>TRBJ1-2|TRBV10-2
ASSEWGVRYGYT
>TRBJ2-7|TRBV2
ASRSRQAGKYEQY
>TRBJ2-5|TRBV15
ATSRIWAGSQETQY
>TRBJ1-1|TRBV11-1
ASSFGTGITEAF
>TRBJ2-7|TRBV7-2
ASSLTSVHEQY
>TRBJ2-5|TRBV20-1
SARDGRIETQY
>TRBJ2-3|TRBV6-5
ASSYSPTPSTDTQY
>TRBJ2-1|TRBV6-2/TRBV6-3
ASSEGGAVSNEQF
>TRBJ2-7|TRBV19
ASSMSRTYAYEQY
>TRBJ2-1|TRBV20-1
SAGGVESSYNEQF
>TRBJ2-5|TRBV7-2
ASSLGPEEETQY
>TRBJ2-1|TRBV20-1
SAWDRVGLLYNEQF
>TRBJ1-2|TRBV3-1
ASSPGLNTAYGYT